One TCR beta chain is described in this entry. This entry is derived from a study of blood T cell repertoires in COVID-19. The V segment lost 6 bases and the J segment 0 bases; nucleotides outside the gene matches: 8. CDR3 length: 15 residues. Germline-derived CDR1 and CDR2 are SGHTA and FQGNSA. Clones were read by immunoSEQ multiplex PCR, and TCRdb kept only the in-frame ones, dropping some. The sample holds about 310,000 clones, over 75% seen once. The receptor's source is a man aged 45-65 years with active or convalescent COVID-19. Sequenced input: peripheral blood. V gene TRBV7-2 combines with J gene TRBJ2-7; 7 bases are shared with TRBD1. DNA of the CDR3: TGTGCCAGCAGATTACAGACAGGGAGCTCCTACGAGCAGTACTTC. Translating it yields CASRLQTGSSYEQYF.